Reported below is one T cell receptor (beta chain). Germline CDR1 is SGHTA and CDR2 is FQGTGA. V was pared by 2 bases and J by 6 bases, with 12 bases of the junction left unmatched. The CDR3 sequence is 18 residues long. These data come from a study of blood T cell repertoires in COVID-19. Study information: The samples span acute and convalescent COVID-19 from the United States, Italy and Spain. PBMCs, B-cell-depleted T cells, or T cells were the source of the cDNA or gDNA that made up the material.

Under the authors' procedure: Amplification of reference gene primers provided the estimated nucleated cell counts. Assay used: immunoSEQ multiplex PCR; TCRdb lists only in-frame clones, some missing. V and J calls and clone size follow that table, whereas D and trimming were derived from the DNA. Among roughly 150,000 clones listed, approximately 82% were seen once. Sequenced sample: peripheral blood. The receptor was isolated from a man in his 70s who had recovered from COVID-19. This chain links TRBV7-3 with TRBJ2-1; 11 nucleotides agree with TRBD1. CDR3 sequence reads: CASSLARPGQGASNEQFF. CDR3 in DNA: TGTGCCAGCAGCTTAGCCCGACCCGGACAGGGGGCTAGCAATGAGCAGTTCTTC.